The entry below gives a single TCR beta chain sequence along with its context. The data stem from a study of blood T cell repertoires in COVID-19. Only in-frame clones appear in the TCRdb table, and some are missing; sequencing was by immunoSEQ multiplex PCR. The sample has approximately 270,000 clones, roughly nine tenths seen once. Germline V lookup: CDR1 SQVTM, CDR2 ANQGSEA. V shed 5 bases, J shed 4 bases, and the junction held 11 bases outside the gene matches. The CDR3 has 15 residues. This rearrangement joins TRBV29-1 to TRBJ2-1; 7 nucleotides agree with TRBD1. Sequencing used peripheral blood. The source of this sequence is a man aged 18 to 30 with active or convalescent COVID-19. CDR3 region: CSVRGGQEKYNEQFF. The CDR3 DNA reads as TGCAGCGTTAGGGGTGGACAGGAGAAATACAATGAGCAGTTCTTC.